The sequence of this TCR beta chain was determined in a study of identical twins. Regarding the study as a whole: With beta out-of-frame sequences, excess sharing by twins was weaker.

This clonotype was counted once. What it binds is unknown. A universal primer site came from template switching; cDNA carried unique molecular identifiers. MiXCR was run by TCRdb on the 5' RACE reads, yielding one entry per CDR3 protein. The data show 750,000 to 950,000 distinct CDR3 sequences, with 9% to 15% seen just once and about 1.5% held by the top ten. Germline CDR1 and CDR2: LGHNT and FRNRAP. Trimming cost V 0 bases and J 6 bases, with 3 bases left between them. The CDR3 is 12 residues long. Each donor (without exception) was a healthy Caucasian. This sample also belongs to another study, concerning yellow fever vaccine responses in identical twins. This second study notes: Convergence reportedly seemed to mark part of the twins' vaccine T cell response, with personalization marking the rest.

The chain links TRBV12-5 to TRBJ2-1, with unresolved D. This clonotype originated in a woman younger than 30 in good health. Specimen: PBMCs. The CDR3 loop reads CASGLVTNEQFF. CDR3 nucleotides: TGTGCTAGTGGTTTGGTCACCAATGAGCAGTTCTTC.